This is a list of T cell receptor beta chains from one sample in a study of blood T cells in healthy people across ages. Each CDR3 protein gets one entry after TCRdb re-called the 5' RACE reads with MiXCR. This sample yields more than 900,000 distinct CDR3 sequences, of which 29% are seen a single time; roughly 10% belongs to the top ten. These records were also assigned to another study, of T cells of mothers and their children.

The sequenced sample was blood. Source of these receptors: a woman between 40 and 55 years old in good health. Both conserved end residues are part of each CDR3. D genes are given only for firm matches. For some rows the clone size is stated as once, few or many, or as a class when expanded; others skip it.

clone size: .
D gene: .
J gene: TRBJ2-3
V gene: TRBV7-9
CDR3 protein: CASSHLGGPTDTQYF
CDR3 DNA: TGTGCCAGCAGCCATCTGGGGGGCCCAACAGATACGCAGTATTTT

clone size: many
D gene: .
J gene: TRBJ1-2
V gene: TRBV7-2
CDR3 protein: CASSLEGTVDYGYTF
CDR3 DNA: TGTGCCAGCAGCTTAGAAGGGACGGTGGACTATGGCTACACCTTC

clone size: few
D gene: .
J gene: TRBJ2-7
V gene: TRBV9
CDR3 protein: CASSVGGFGDEQYF
CDR3 DNA: TGTGCCAGCAGCGTAGGGGGGTTCGGGGACGAGCAGTACTTC

clone size: many
D gene: .
J gene: TRBJ2-7
V gene: TRBV11-2
CDR3 protein: CASRGASYEQYF
CDR3 DNA: TGTGCCAGCAGGGGGGCCAGCTACGAGCAGTACTTC

clone size: .
D gene: TRBD1
J gene: TRBJ1-3
V gene: TRBV29-1
CDR3 protein: CSVETGISGSTIYF
CDR3 DNA: TGCAGCGTTGAGACAGGGATCTCTGGAAGCACCATATATTTT

clone size: .
D gene: TRBD1
J gene: TRBJ2-3
V gene: TRBV28
CDR3 protein: CASIRDRAADTQYF
CDR3 DNA: TGTGCCAGCATTAGGGACAGGGCCGCAGATACGCAGTATTTT

clone size: many
D gene: .
J gene: TRBJ2-1
V gene: TRBV29-1
CDR3 protein: CSVLSDRYNEQFF
CDR3 DNA: TGCAGCGTTCTGAGCGACAGATACAATGAGCAGTTCTTC

clone size: .
D gene: TRBD2
J gene: TRBJ2-7
V gene: TRBV20-1
CDR3 protein: CSARRTGRGGYEQYF
CDR3 DNA: TGCAGTGCTAGACGGACCGGGCGGGGAGGGTACGAGCAGTACTTC

clone size: .
D gene: TRBD2
J gene: TRBJ2-1
V gene: TRBV5-1
CDR3 protein: CASSLGAFRGLAGNTEQFF
CDR3 DNA: TGCGCCAGCAGCTTGGGAGCTTTCAGGGGACTAGCGGGGAATACTGAGCAGTTCTTC

clone size: .
D gene: TRBD2
J gene: TRBJ2-1
V gene: TRBV7-2
CDR3 protein: CASSLSVDLAGGSSYNEQFF
CDR3 DNA: TGTGCCAGCAGCTTATCGGTGGATTTAGCGGGGGGGAGCTCCTACAATGAGCAGTTCTTC

clone size: few
D gene: .
J gene: TRBJ2-3
V gene: TRBV18
CDR3 protein: CASSPGPGTSTDTQYF
CDR3 DNA: TGTGCCAGCTCACCAGGCCCTGGAACTAGCACAGATACGCAGTATTTT

clone size: many
D gene: TRBD2
J gene: TRBJ2-7
V gene: TRBV20-1
CDR3 protein: CSARKLAGKSYEQYF
CDR3 DNA: TGCAGTGCTAGGAAACTAGCGGGGAAGTCCTACGAGCAGTACTTC

clone size: few
D gene: .
J gene: TRBJ1-1
V gene: TRBV6-5
CDR3 protein: CASSYTPGGAGTEAFF
CDR3 DNA: TGTGCCAGCAGTTACACCCCGGGGGGCGCAGGGACTGAAGCTTTCTTT

clone size: .
D gene: .
J gene: TRBJ1-4
V gene: TRBV6-4
CDR3 protein: CASSPSPDSPNEKRFF
CDR3 DNA: TGTGCCAGCAGCCCAAGCCCGGACAGCCCTAATGAAAAACGGTTTTTT

clone size: many
D gene: .
J gene: TRBJ2-4
V gene: TRBV15
CDR3 protein: CATSRASLGGRNIQYF
CDR3 DNA: TGTGCCACCAGCAGAGCTTCTTTAGGAGGTAGAAACATTCAGTACTTC

clone size: few
D gene: .
J gene: TRBJ1-1
V gene: TRBV4-3
CDR3 protein: CASSPLVTLNTEAFF
CDR3 DNA: TGCGCCAGCAGCCCTTTGGTAACCCTGAACACTGAAGCTTTCTTT

clone size: many
D gene: .
J gene: TRBJ2-6
V gene: TRBV28
CDR3 protein: CASSSGTLLVLTF
CDR3 DNA: TGTGCCAGCAGCTCCGGGACGTTGCTAGTCCTGACTTTC

clone size: many
D gene: .
J gene: TRBJ1-5
V gene: TRBV7-9
CDR3 protein: CASSLGNQPQHF
CDR3 DNA: TGCGCCAGCAGCTTGGGCAATCAGCCCCAGCATTTT

clone size: .
D gene: .
J gene: TRBJ2-7
V gene: TRBV7-2
CDR3 protein: CASSFTLGKSEQYF
CDR3 DNA: TGTGCCAGCAGCTTCACCCTGGGGAAGAGCGAGCAGTACTTC

clone size: .
D gene: .
J gene: TRBJ2-2
V gene: TRBV6-5
CDR3 protein: CAAHEEWTGELFF
CDR3 DNA: TGTGCCGCCCACGAAGAGTGGACCGGGGAGCTGTTTTTT

clone size: .
D gene: .
J gene: TRBJ2-1
V gene: TRBV3-1
CDR3 protein: CASSQEPNWGSEQFF
CDR3 DNA: TGTGCCAGCAGTCAAGAACCTAATTGGGGGAGTGAGCAGTTCTTC

clone size: .
D gene: .
J gene: TRBJ1-1
V gene: TRBV9
CDR3 protein: CASSGGGGPSTEAFF
CDR3 DNA: TGTGCCAGCAGCGGAGGGGGGGGCCCGAGCACTGAAGCTTTCTTT

clone size: few
D gene: TRBD1
J gene: TRBJ2-7
V gene: TRBV27
CDR3 protein: CASSLSQGVSYEQYF
CDR3 DNA: TGTGCCAGCAGTTTATCACAGGGGGTCTCCTACGAGCAGTACTTC

clone size: .
D gene: .
J gene: TRBJ1-6
V gene: TRBV28
CDR3 protein: CASSFLGTGNSPLHF
CDR3 DNA: TGTGCCAGCAGTTTTTTAGGGACGGGGAATTCACCCCTCCACTTT

clone size: .
D gene: .
J gene: TRBJ2-5
V gene: TRBV4-3
CDR3 protein: CASSQGLGDIETQYF
CDR3 DNA: TGCGCCAGCAGCCAGGGGTTGGGGGACATCGAGACCCAGTACTTC

clone size: many
D gene: TRBD2
J gene: TRBJ2-6
V gene: TRBV2
CDR3 protein: CASITGGLTTGANVLTF
CDR3 DNA: TGTGCCAGCATCACGGGGGGGCTTACTACTGGGGCCAACGTCCTGACTTTC

clone size: .
D gene: TRBD2
J gene: TRBJ2-7
V gene: TRBV18
CDR3 protein: CASSLRSNAGLAHEQYF
CDR3 DNA: TGTGCCAGCTCACTCCGGTCGAACGCGGGACTAGCCCACGAGCAGTACTTC

clone size: .
D gene: .
J gene: TRBJ2-1
V gene: TRBV7-9
CDR3 protein: CASSPDRVDEQCF
CDR3 DNA: TGTGCCAGCAGTCCCGACCGGGTTGATGAGCAGTGCTTC

clone size: many
D gene: TRBD2
J gene: TRBJ2-1
V gene: TRBV7-2
CDR3 protein: CASSSGGGPYNEQFF
CDR3 DNA: TGTGCCAGCAGCTCCGGGGGGGGACCCTACAATGAGCAGTTCTTC

clone size: .
D gene: .
J gene: TRBJ2-7
V gene: TRBV10-3
CDR3 protein: CATRSSTGSHEQYF
CDR3 DNA: TGTGCCACCAGGAGCAGCACAGGGAGCCACGAGCAGTACTTC

clone size: .
D gene: .
J gene: TRBJ1-1
V gene: TRBV28
CDR3 protein: CASGRSTEAFF
CDR3 DNA: TGTGCCAGCGGACGAAGCACTGAAGCTTTCTTT

clone size: .
D gene: TRBD2
J gene: TRBJ2-3
V gene: TRBV20-1
CDR3 protein: CSARGLAGSDTQYF
CDR3 DNA: TGCAGTGCTAGAGGACTAGCGGGGTCAGATACGCAGTATTTT

clone size: .
D gene: TRBD1
J gene: TRBJ1-1
V gene: TRBV6-5
CDR3 protein: CASSYYQGAKWTEAFF
CDR3 DNA: TGTGCCAGCAGTTACTATCAGGGGGCGAAGTGGACTGAAGCTTTCTTT

clone size: many
D gene: TRBD1
J gene: TRBJ2-1
V gene: TRBV7-3
CDR3 protein: CASSLTGTDNEQFF
CDR3 DNA: TGTGCCAGCAGCTTAACTGGGACAGACAATGAGCAGTTCTTC

clone size: many
D gene: .
J gene: TRBJ2-5
V gene: TRBV18
CDR3 protein: CASSPNGPPETQYF
CDR3 DNA: TGTGCCAGCTCACCAAACGGGCCCCCAGAGACCCAGTACTTC

clone size: few
D gene: .
J gene: TRBJ1-6
V gene: TRBV5-5
CDR3 protein: CASSLVVRSASPLHF
CDR3 DNA: TGTGCCAGCAGCTTAGTTGTCAGGAGCGCTTCACCCCTCCACTTT

clone size: .
D gene: TRBD1
J gene: TRBJ2-1
V gene: TRBV19
CDR3 protein: CASSIESGGPTSSYNEQFF
CDR3 DNA: TGTGCCAGTAGTATAGAGTCAGGGGGCCCTACTAGCTCCTACAATGAGCAGTTCTTC

clone size: .
D gene: TRBD2
J gene: TRBJ2-1
V gene: TRBV7-3
CDR3 protein: CASSPPGTSVNEQFF
CDR3 DNA: TGTGCCAGCAGCCCCCCCGGGACTAGCGTCAATGAGCAGTTCTTC

clone size: .
D gene: .
J gene: TRBJ2-3
V gene: TRBV5-1
CDR3 protein: CASSWGYPEPGTQYF
CDR3 DNA: TGCGCCAGCAGCTGGGGCTACCCGGAGCCAGGTACGCAGTATTTT

clone size: many
D gene: TRBD1
J gene: TRBJ2-7
V gene: TRBV20-1
CDR3 protein: CSANRQGARGEQYF
CDR3 DNA: TGCAGTGCAAACCGACAGGGGGCGCGGGGGGAGCAGTACTTC

clone size: .
D gene: .
J gene: TRBJ1-1
V gene: TRBV19
CDR3 protein: CASSIIGAPQVANTEAFF
CDR3 DNA: TGTGCCAGTAGTATCATAGGGGCTCCACAGGTGGCGAACACTGAAGCTTTCTTT

clone size: .
D gene: .
J gene: TRBJ2-7
V gene: TRBV9
CDR3 protein: CASSLRLADERYF
CDR3 DNA: TGTGCCAGCAGCCTCCGTTTGGCTGACGAGCGGTACTTC

clone size: few
D gene: .
J gene: TRBJ1-2
V gene: TRBV7-2
CDR3 protein: CASSRQEQRSGYTF
CDR3 DNA: TGTGCCAGCAGTCGACAGGAACAGAGATCCGGCTACACCTTC

clone size: many
D gene: TRBD1
J gene: TRBJ1-5
V gene: TRBV6-1
CDR3 protein: CASSEIQGSYQPQHF
CDR3 DNA: TGTGCCAGCAGTGAGATACAGGGGTCATATCAGCCCCAGCATTTT

clone size: .
D gene: TRBD1
J gene: TRBJ1-2
V gene: TRBV6-6
CDR3 protein: CASAQGADDYTF
CDR3 DNA: TGTGCCAGCGCTCAGGGGGCGGATGACTACACCTTC

clone size: .
D gene: .
J gene: TRBJ1-3
V gene: TRBV5-1
CDR3 protein: CASSLGGQDSGNTIYF
CDR3 DNA: TGCGCCAGCAGCTTGGGGGGCCAGGACTCTGGAAACACCATATATTTT

clone size: .
D gene: TRBD2
J gene: TRBJ2-1
V gene: TRBV2
CDR3 protein: CASRVKRGTSYNEQFF
CDR3 DNA: TGTGCCAGCAGGGTAAAGCGGGGGACCTCCTACAATGAGCAGTTCTTC

clone size: many
D gene: .
J gene: TRBJ2-6
V gene: TRBV4-1
CDR3 protein: CASSRGRLNSGANVLTF
CDR3 DNA: TGCGCCAGCAGCCGCGGACGCCTAAACTCTGGGGCCAACGTCCTGACTTTC

clone size: many
D gene: .
J gene: TRBJ2-2
V gene: TRBV12-3/TRBV12-4
CDR3 protein: CASSLLSSEELFF
CDR3 DNA: TGTGCCAGCAGCCTTCTATCGTCCGAGGAGCTGTTTTTT

clone size: few
D gene: .
J gene: TRBJ2-3
V gene: TRBV7-2
CDR3 protein: CASSPQTPFADTQYF
CDR3 DNA: TGTGCCAGCAGCCCGCAGACTCCCTTCGCGGATACGCAGTATTTT

clone size: many
D gene: TRBD1
J gene: TRBJ2-7
V gene: TRBV5-1
CDR3 protein: CASSGTGQSVEQYF
CDR3 DNA: TGCGCCAGCAGTGGGACAGGGCAGAGTGTCGAGCAGTACTTC

clone size: .
D gene: .
J gene: TRBJ2-7
V gene: TRBV25-1
CDR3 protein: CATSRRFSYEQYF
CDR3 DNA: TGTGCCACCTCCAGGAGATTCTCCTACGAGCAGTACTTC

clone size: .
D gene: .
J gene: TRBJ2-5
V gene: TRBV7-3
CDR3 protein: CASSLNAGTRSNEQYF
CDR3 DNA: TGTGCCAGCAGCTTAAACGCAGGGACCCGAAGCAATGAGCAGTACTTC